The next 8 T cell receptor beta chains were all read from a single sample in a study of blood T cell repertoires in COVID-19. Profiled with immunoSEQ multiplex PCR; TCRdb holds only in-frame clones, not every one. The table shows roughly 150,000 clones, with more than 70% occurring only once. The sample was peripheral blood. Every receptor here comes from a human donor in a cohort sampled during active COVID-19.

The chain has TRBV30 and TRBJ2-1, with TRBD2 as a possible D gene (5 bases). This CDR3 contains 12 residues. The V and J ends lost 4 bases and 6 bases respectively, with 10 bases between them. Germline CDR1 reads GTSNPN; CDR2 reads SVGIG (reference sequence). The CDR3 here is CAWTRGFNEQFF. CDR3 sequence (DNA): TGTGCCTGGACACGAGGGTTCAATGAGCAGTTCTTC.

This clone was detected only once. CDR3 residues: CASRLDSAGVGNTIYF. The CDR3, as DNA: TGTGCCAGCAGATTGGACAGCGCGGGCGTCGGAAACACCATATATTTT. The rearrangement uses TRBV2 and TRBJ1-3, with D possibly being TRBD1 (6 bases). The V and J ends lost 6 bases and 4 bases respectively, with 19 bases between them. The CDR3 is 16 residues long. Germline CDR1 and CDR2: SNHLY and FYNNEI.

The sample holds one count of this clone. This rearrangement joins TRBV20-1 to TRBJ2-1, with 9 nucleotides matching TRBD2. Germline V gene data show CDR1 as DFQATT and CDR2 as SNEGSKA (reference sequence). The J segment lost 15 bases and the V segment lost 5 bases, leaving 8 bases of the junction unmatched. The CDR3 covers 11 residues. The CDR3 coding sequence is TGCAGTGCTGGCCGTGCGGGGGGGCGGTTCTTC. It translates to CSAGRAGGRFF.

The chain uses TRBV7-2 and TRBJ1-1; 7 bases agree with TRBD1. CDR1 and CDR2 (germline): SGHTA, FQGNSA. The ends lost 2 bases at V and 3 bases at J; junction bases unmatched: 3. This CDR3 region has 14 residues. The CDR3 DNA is TGTGCCAGCAGCTTAAGACAGGGTTACACTGAAGCTTTCTTT. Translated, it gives CASSLRQGYTEAFF.

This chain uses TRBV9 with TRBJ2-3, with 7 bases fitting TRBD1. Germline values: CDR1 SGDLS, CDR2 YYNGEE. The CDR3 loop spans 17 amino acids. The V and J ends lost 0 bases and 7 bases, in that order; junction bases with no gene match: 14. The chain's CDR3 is CASSVEDGTVYSNTQYF. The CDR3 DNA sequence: TGTGCCAGCAGCGTAGAGGATGGGACAGTGTACAGTAATACGCAGTATTTT.

CDR3 nucleotide sequence: TGTGCCAGCAGCTCGGGTAGTGGTTGGACTGAAGCTTTCTTT. It specifies CASSSGSGWTEAFF. J is TRBJ1-1 and V is TRBV7-6; D is undetermined. CDR1 SGHVS and CDR2 FNYEAQ come from the germline V gene. There are 14 residues in the CDR3. Between the trimmed V and J ends, which lost 4 bases and 5 bases, there was a span of 14 bases.

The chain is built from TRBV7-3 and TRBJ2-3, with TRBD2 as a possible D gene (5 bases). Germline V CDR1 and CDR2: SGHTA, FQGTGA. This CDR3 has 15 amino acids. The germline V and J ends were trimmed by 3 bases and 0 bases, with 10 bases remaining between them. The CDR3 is CASSFGLVSTDTQYF. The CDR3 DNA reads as TGTGCCAGCAGCTTCGGACTGGTTAGCACAGATACGCAGTATTTT.

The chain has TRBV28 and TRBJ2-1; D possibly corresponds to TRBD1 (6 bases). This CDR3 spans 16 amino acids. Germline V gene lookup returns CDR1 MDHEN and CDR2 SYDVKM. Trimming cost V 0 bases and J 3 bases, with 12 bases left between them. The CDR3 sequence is CASSLWSGQNYNEQFF. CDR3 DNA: TGTGCCAGCAGTTTATGGTCGGGACAAAACTACAATGAGCAGTTCTTC.